This paragraph reports one TCR beta chain. This record belongs to a study of control samples from healthy donors and cancer patients. Measured with immunoSEQ multiplex PCR; TCRdb has only the in-frame clones, and not every one. The sample carries around 110,000 clones, 70% to 90% recorded once. The ends lost 3 bases at V and 9 bases at J; junction bases unmatched: 8. This CDR3 has 15 residues. Germline V lookup: CDR1 SGDLS, CDR2 YYNGEE. The chain links TRBV9 to TRBJ1-6, with 8 bases lining up with TRBD1. The sample consisted of blood. This clonotype was sampled from a woman aged 70-85 years in good health. The CDR3 nucleotides read TGTGCCAGCAGCGCCCGAGGACAGGGTGGTTCACCCCTCCACTTT. It yields the protein CASSARGQGGSPLHF.